Following are 18 T cell receptor beta chains from one sample sequenced in a study of T cells in Graves' hyperthyroidism and ophthalmopathy. Amplification of TCR beta CDR3 regions used RNA as the template. The TCR CDR3 was amplified in a first-round RT-PCR using the HTBI primer set. TCRdb passed the multiplex PCR reads through MiXCR, listing each CDR3 protein once. The table includes 140,000 or so distinct CDR3 sequences, roughly a fifth detected once. Sequences were obtained from blood. The receptors come from a woman aged 45-60 years with Graves' hyperthyroidism that later progressed to Graves' ophthalmopathy.

This clonotype was seen many times. The chain recombines TRBV12-3 or TRBV12-4 with TRBJ2-1, with D unresolved. V lost 0 bases and J 9 bases, leaving 9 bases between the germline ends. CDR3 length: 13 residues. CDR3 bases: TGTGCCAGCAGTTTAGCGCGGCAGAGTGAGCAGTTCTTC. This sequence encodes CASSLARQSEQFF.

In its sample, this clonotype was seen many times. The chain joins TRBV2 to TRBJ2-3, with D possibly being TRBD1 or TRBD2 (6 bases each). V was cut by 8 bases and J by 5 bases, with 17 bases left in between. The CDR3 runs to 14 residues. The germline CDR1 and CDR2 sequences are SNHLY and FYNNEI. The CDR3 region has the DNA TGTGCCAGCGAGGGGGGTAGGTCGCAAGATACGCAGTATTTT. The encoded protein is CASEGGRSQDTQYF.

As to this clonotype: This may be a read error: a much more frequent sequence differs by one nucleotide. Here the CDR3 omits its conserved ending phenylalanine or tryptophan, so a read error is the likely source. The rearrangement joins TRBV2 to TRBJ2-2, with TRBD1 matching 7 bases. The CDR3 loop spans 14 amino acids. V was pared by 6 bases and J by 6 bases, with 7 bases of the junction left unmatched. Germline V gene data show CDR1 as SNHLY and CDR2 as FYNNEI. CDR3 bases: TGTGCCAGCAGAATGACAGGGCTGGCCGGGGAGCTGTTTCTT. This gives the protein CASRMTGLAGELFL.

This clonotype was counted ten times or more. V usage is TRBV6-1 and J usage is TRBJ1-2; TRBD1 agrees at 7 bases. The CDR3 totals 14 residues. The V and J ends lost 4 bases and 4 bases, in that order; junction bases with no gene match: 6. Per the germline V gene, CDR1 is MNHNS and CDR2 is SASEGT. Written as DNA, the CDR3 is TGTGCCAGCAGTGCCACAGGGGCCAGCTATGGCTACACCTTC. Amino acids: CASSATGASYGYTF.

The chain recombines TRBV11-2 with TRBJ2-7; no firm D call. The germline gives CDR1 SGHAT, CDR2 FQNNGV. The CDR3 is 11 amino acids. With 4 bases removed from V and 5 bases from J, the gap between germline ends came to 6 bases. This CDR3 is CASSWAHEQYF. The CDR3 nucleotides read TGTGCCAGCAGCTGGGCACACGAGCAGTACTTC.

This clonotype occurred many times. J is TRBJ1-1 and V is TRBV20-1, with D hard to call. Between the trimmed V and J ends, which lost 5 bases and 1 base, there was a span of 11 bases. This CDR3 region has 13 residues. Germline V gives CDR1 DFQATT, CDR2 SNEGSKA (reference sequence). In DNA form, the CDR3 reads TGCAGTGCTGCCTGGACGGGGAACACTGAAGCTTTCTTT. Translating gives CSAAWTGNTEAFF.

This clonotype was recorded a few times. At one end, the junction sequence differs from germline, possibly due to a read error. The chain carries TRBV2 and TRBJ2-2; TRBD2 aligns across 8 bases. The CDR3 length is 13 residues. Germline V gives CDR1 SNHLY, CDR2 FYNNEI. CDR3 amino acids: CASKTSATGELVF. The CDR3 DNA reads as TGTGCCAGCAAGACTAGCGCCACCGGGGAGCTGGTTTTT.

The chain combines TRBV28 with TRBJ2-1; TRBD1 aligns across 9 bases. V shed 7 bases and J 7 bases; nucleotides not matched to a gene: 14. CDR1 and CDR2 (germline): MDHEN, SYDVKM. The CDR3 contains 16 residues. In nucleotides, the CDR3 is TGTGCCAGCACTCGAGACAGGGGGGAGGGGCGGAATGAGCAGTTCTTC. Translation: CASTRDRGEGRNEQFF.

The gene calls are TRBV28 and TRBJ2-7; D possibly corresponds to TRBD1 (5 bases). The V gene's germline CDR1 is MDHEN and CDR2 SYDVKM. V lost 3 bases to trimming and J lost 0 bases, with 9 bases between them. The CDR3 is 14 amino acids. In DNA, the CDR3 is TGTGCCAGCAGTTTTGACAGTTCCTCCTACGAGCAGTACTTC. Protein: CASSFDSSSYEQYF.

The rearrangement joins TRBV19 to TRBJ2-6; D ambiguous. V lost 5 bases and J lost 1, with 6 bases in between. Germline V gene data show CDR1 as LNHDA and CDR2 as SQIVND (reference sequence). The CDR3 length is 14 residues. The CDR3 loop reads CASSPLSGANVLTF. Written as DNA, the CDR3 is TGTGCCAGTAGTCCCTTATCTGGGGCCAACGTCCTGACTTTC.

This chain links TRBV6-2 or TRBV6-3 with TRBJ1-6; D is unclear. Germline CDR1 reads MNHEY; CDR2 reads SVGEGT. The CDR3 is 15 amino acids. Trimming shortened V by 4 bases and J by 7 bases, and 14 bases separated the two germline ends. Written as DNA, the CDR3 is TGTGCCAGCAGTTCGCCCGGGGTGAGGAATTCACCCCTCCACTTT. This codes for CASSSPGVRNSPLHF.

There are many counts of this clonotype. This chain connects TRBV7-9 to TRBJ2-7; 8 bases are a match to TRBD1. This CDR3 comprises 16 residues. Germline V gene sequence: CDR1 SEHNR, CDR2 FQNEAQ (reference sequence). V was clipped by 3 bases and J by 4 bases; unmatched bases: 11. The CDR3 protein is CASSFGSRTGQYEQYF. The CDR3, as DNA: TGTGCCAGCAGCTTCGGGTCCCGGACAGGGCAATACGAGCAGTACTTC.

J is TRBJ1-6 and V is TRBV18, with D hard to call. V was cut by 3 bases and J by 6 bases, with 15 bases left in between. The CDR3 is 16 residues long. CDR1 and CDR2 from the germline V gene are KGHSH and LQKENI. For the CDR3, the DNA is TGTGCCAGCTCACCTCCTGGAGGGCCCATTAATTCACCCCTCCACTTT. It translates to CASSPPGGPINSPLHF.

In its sample, this clonotype was seen many times. V is TRBV2 and J is TRBJ2-5, with TRBD2 as a possible D gene (5 bases). Germline loops: CDR1 SNHLY, CDR2 FYNNEI. This CDR3 is 11 amino acids long. V was trimmed by 8 bases and J by 2 bases, leaving 6 bases between them. In nucleotides, the CDR3 is TGTGCCAGCGGACTTCAAGAGACCCAGTACTTC. Its translation: CASGLQETQYF.

This clonotype appeared many times. The chain joins TRBV3-1 to TRBJ2-5; 7 nucleotides agree with TRBD2. Germline V gene lookup returns CDR1 LGHDT and CDR2 YNNKEL (reference sequence). CDR3 length: 14 amino acids. V was pared by 4 bases and J by 5 bases, with 7 bases of the junction left unmatched. The CDR3 reads CASSRAAGAETQYF. The CDR3 bases are TGTGCCAGCAGCCGAGCGGCGGGAGCGGAGACCCAGTACTTC.

This clonotype was observed many times. The chain has TRBV9 and TRBJ2-7, with 7 bases identical to TRBD2. Germline trimming cut 3 bases from V and 5 bases from J; bases unmatched to any gene: 2. CDR1 is SGDLS, CDR2 YYNGEE, per germline. The CDR3 sequence is 12 residues long. The CDR3 DNA sequence: TGTGCCAGCAGCGGCGGACTAGACGAGCAGTACTTC. Translation gives CASSGGLDEQYF.

The genes are TRBV6-1 and TRBJ1-2, with D uncertain. CDR3 length: 14 residues. Trimming shortened V by 2 bases and J by 8 bases, and 15 bases separated the two germline ends. Germline lookup yields CDR1 MNHNS and CDR2 SASEGT. CDR3 region: CASSERLGSEGYTF. The CDR3 nucleotides are TGTGCCAGCAGTGAACGTCTAGGGTCGGAGGGCTACACCTTC.

This clonotype was found many times. The CDR3 nucleotides are TGTGCCAGCAGCTTTGCAGGGCCCGGCCTGGGGGGCTACACCTTC. Translating gives CASSFAGPGLGGYTF. V gene TRBV7-9 combines with J gene TRBJ1-2, with D maybe TRBD1 (5 bases). Trimming took off 3 bases at V and 8 bases at J, with 19 bases between the two ends. The length of the CDR3 is 15 residues. Germline V gene sequence: CDR1 SEHNR, CDR2 FQNEAQ (reference sequence).